This T cell receptor (beta chain) was identified during a study of graft-versus-host responses after intestinal transplantation. The germline V gene encodes CDR1 MNHEY and CDR2 SMNVEV (reference sequence). V lost 6 bases and J 0 bases, leaving 26 bases between the germline ends. The CDR3 runs 19 residues. Assay: immunoSEQ multiplex PCR; the TCRdb copy retains only in-frame clones and omits some. The sample consists of about 120,000 clones, roughly 95% of them appearing once. To note about this clone: Its antigen is not identified.

The gene calls are TRBV27 and TRBJ2-5, with D possibly TRBD2 on 5 matching bases. The sample in question was unstimulated CD8+ T cells sorted from spleen or lymph node cells, obtained before intestinal transplant. The TCR sequence derives from a human donor who received an intestinal transplant. The CDR3 region is CASSPRRGLSSRYQETQYF. The CDR3 coding sequence is TGTGCCAGCAGCCCACGGCGCGGGTTATCTTCTAGATACCAAGAGACCCAGTACTTC.